The clone carrying this TCR beta chain was detected a few times. This record comes from a study of molecular identifiers for immune sequencing clone quantification. TCRdb reanalysed the PCR reads using MiXCR and keeps one entry per CDR3 protein. The sample lists roughly 100,000 distinct CDR3 sequences, under 40% seen once, with over 8% in the top ten. V lost 5 bases and J lost 4; bases outside the gene matches: 6. Germline lookup yields CDR1 MNHEY and CDR2 SMNVEV (reference sequence). The CDR3 spans 15 residues. Sorted naive CD8 T cells, roughly 20,000 to 1,100,000, were sequenced from 10%, 30% or 50% RNA.

Specimen: naive CD8+ T cells from blood, with Jurkat cell RNA spiked in. Described subset: FACS-sorted CD8+CD4-CCR7+CD45RA+ naive T cells. This TCR derives from a human donor in good health. Some libraries in this study had Jurkat cell RNA spiked in. V is TRBV27 and J is TRBJ2-2; TRBD1 matches 8 bases. CDR3 amino acids: CASSPDRGLTGELFF. The CDR3 DNA follows: TGTGCCAGCAGTCCCGACAGGGGACTCACCGGGGAGCTGTTTTTT.